These 11 T cell receptor beta chains were all obtained from the same sample, sequenced in a study of blood T cell repertoires in COVID-19 (dated by TCRdb to about 2020). Library prep was done by the immunoSEQ multiplex PCR assay. TCRdb holds this immuneACCESS table with in-frame rearrangements only. Some clones are missing; in checked studies, unresolved V genes explain under half, and the rest has no known cause. Here the sample has under 300,000 clones; roughly 88% occur a single time. Together, the top ten hold 1.4% of the sample. Sequencing input: peripheral blood. Receptors originate from a woman aged 40 to 49 who had recovered from COVID-19.

This sequence joins TRBV7-2 and TRBJ2-1, with a tentative D call TRBD2 (6 bases). The germline CDR1 and CDR2 sequences are SGHTA and FQGNSA. Trimming removed 0 bases at V and 5 bases at J, with 14 bases between. The CDR3 is 16 residues long. The CDR3 loop reads CASSLAARETNNEQFF. The CDR3 DNA reads TGTGCCAGCAGCTTAGCAGCCCGGGAGACTAACAATGAGCAGTTCTTC.

This rearrangement joins TRBV5-1 to TRBJ2-7; TRBD2 is a possible D gene (5 bases). The germline V gene encodes CDR1 SGHRS and CDR2 YFSETQ. This CDR3 spans 19 amino acids. V dropped 4 bases and J dropped 0 bases, with 26 bases sitting between them. The CDR3 reads CASSPRTPRSPLASYEQYF. CDR3 coding DNA: TGCGCCAGCAGCCCAAGGACGCCTCGCTCACCTCTAGCCTCCTACGAGCAGTACTTC.

The chain recombines TRBV3-1 (or the pseudogene TRBV3-2) with TRBJ1-1, with a tentative D call TRBD1 (5 bases). V lost 6 bases, J lost 4 bases, and 15 bases lay in between. Per the germline V gene, CDR1 is LGHDT and CDR2 is YNNKEL (reference sequence). The CDR3 consists of 14 residues. The CDR3 DNA reads as TGTGCCAGCAGACCGCAGGGAGGCGCCACTGAAGCTTTCTTT. Amino acids: CASRPQGGATEAFF.

This clone was counted only a few times. The chain is built from TRBV18 and TRBJ1-1; 10 bases map to TRBD1. The CDR3 runs 14 residues. The V gene end was trimmed by 6 bases and the J gene end by 6 bases; junction bases not matched to a gene: 7. From germline, CDR1 is KGHSH and CDR2 LQKENI. CDR3 protein: CASSPGTGEAEAFF. The CDR3 DNA is TGTGCCAGCTCTCCCGGGACAGGGGAGGCTGAAGCTTTCTTT.

CDR3 sequence reads: CASSLPSSGKQYF. DNA of the CDR3: TGTGCCAGCAGCTTACCTTCTAGCGGGAAGCAGTACTTC. V usage is TRBV7-8 and J usage is TRBJ2-7; TRBD2 aligns across 9 bases. Germline CDR1 reads SGHVS; CDR2 reads FQNEAQ. J was trimmed by 8 bases and V by 2 bases; bases with no gene match: 4. The CDR3 extends over 13 amino acids.

This CDR3 reads CATSRVGPGGPQPQHF. CDR3 nucleotides: TGTGCCACCAGCAGAGTGGGGCCAGGGGGTCCTCAGCCCCAGCATTTT. This chain connects TRBV15 to TRBJ1-5, with TRBD1 matching over 7 bases. J lost 6 bases, V lost 1 base, and 9 bases had no gene match. Germline loops: CDR1 LNHNV, CDR2 YYDKDF (reference sequence). The CDR3 consists of 16 residues.

The J gene is TRBJ1-5, the V gene TRBV6-5; D uncertain. Germline V gene data show CDR1 as MNHEY and CDR2 as SVGAGI. The CDR3 totals 14 residues. Trimming removed 6 bases from V and 1 base from J, with 10 bases in between. This CDR3 reads CASSPRLSNQPQHF. The DNA of the CDR3 is TGTGCCAGCAGCCCCAGGCTCAGCAATCAGCCCCAGCATTTT.

DNA for the CDR3: TGTGCCAGCAGCGCAGTGGGACAGGATGTCTACGAGCAGTACTTC. Translating it yields CASSAVGQDVYEQYF. The genes are TRBV3-1 (or the pseudogene TRBV3-2) and TRBJ2-7; 8 positions agree with TRBD1. This CDR3 has 15 amino acids. After removal of 5 bases from V and 3 bases from J, the junction contained 9 bases not matched to a gene. Germline V gene data show CDR1 as LGHDT and CDR2 as YNNKEL (reference sequence).

This sequence joins TRBV4-3 and TRBJ1-3; D unclear. Trimming cost V 1 base and J 5 bases, with 9 bases left between them. Germline V gene sequence: CDR1 LGHNA, CDR2 YSLEER. CDR3 length: 14 residues. The CDR3 spells CASSQVTYRNTIYF. The DNA of the CDR3 is TGCGCCAGCAGCCAAGTGACATATCGAAACACCATATATTTT.

The V gene is TRBV18, the J gene TRBJ1-2; D gene unclear. The CDR3 extends over 13 amino acids. V was shortened by 3 bases and J by 2 bases, with 7 bases between the two germline ends. Germline assignment: CDR1 KGHSH and CDR2 LQKENI. CDR3 bases: TGTGCCAGCTCACCCGAGCCGAACTATGGCTACACCTTC. Its protein product is CASSPEPNYGYTF. Filled out from reference TRBV18 and TRBJ1-2, the complete variable domain reads NAGVMQNPRHLVRRRGQEARLRCSPMKGHSHVYWYRQLPEEGLKFMVYLQKENIIDESGMPKERFSAEFPKEGPSILRIQQVVRGDSAAYFCASSPEPNYGYTFGSGTRLTVV.

CDR3 amino acids: CASSEFDEQFF. CDR3 DNA: TGTGCCAGCAGTGAATTCGATGAGCAGTTCTTC. V gene TRBV2 combines with J gene TRBJ2-1; D is uncertain. Germline V gene data show CDR1 as SNHLY and CDR2 as FYNNEI. Trimming removed 2 bases at V and 8 bases at J, with 4 bases between. The CDR3 loop spans 11 amino acids.